Given below is one T cell receptor (beta chain) in context. What it recognizes is unknown. The sample comes from a study of T cell responses to AZD1222 COVID-19 vaccine. Study-wide findings and caveats: Dominant CD4 TCR responses targeted spike regions 160-218 and 743-854. Researchers took repertoire samples only after the peak T cell response had come. The donor cohort was predominantly white British with a female majority, and clonal diversity may have been underestimated.

Only in-frame clones appear in the TCRdb table, and some are missing; sequencing was by immunoSEQ multiplex PCR. The sample includes 150,000 or so clones, nearly 90% of them seen just once. The CDR3 is 12 amino acids. Germline V CDR1 and CDR2: MDHEN, SYDVKM. V dropped 6 bases and J dropped 9 bases, with 12 bases sitting between them. The sequencing here drew on peripheral blood, taken on day 0 of AZD1222 vaccination. J is TRBJ2-1 and V is TRBV28; D not certain. This TCR was recovered from an adult in good health. This chain's CDR3 is CASRIHAGEQFF. The CDR3 DNA sequence: TGTGCCAGCAGAATTCACGCAGGTGAGCAGTTCTTC.